The clone carrying this TCR beta chain was seen many times. Its antigen remains unknown. This CDR3 has 15 amino acids. The germline CDR1 and CDR2 sequences are SEHNR and FQNEAQ (reference sequence). After removal of 5 bases from V and 0 bases from J, the junction contained 5 bases not matched to a gene. The source of the sample is a study of CD8 T cells in ankylosing spondylitis. TCRdb independently ran MiXCR on the 5' RACE reads; one entry per CDR3 protein. Among roughly 180,000 distinct CDR3 sequences listed, 9.8% were seen once. Study-wide points: Significant enrichment of disease-linked clones was reportedly seen in matched ankylosing spondylitis synovial fluid.

This rearrangement joins TRBV7-9 to TRBJ2-3, with 7 bases fitting TRBD2. Sequencing was done on a sample of blood, either unsorted or a sorted T cell fraction (not recorded which). The receptor was derived from a female donor with ankylosing spondylitis or in good health (not recorded which). The CDR3 nucleotides read TGTGCCAGCAGCGATTCTAGCGGAAGCACAGATACGCAGTATTTT. The encoded protein is CASSDSSGSTDTQYF.